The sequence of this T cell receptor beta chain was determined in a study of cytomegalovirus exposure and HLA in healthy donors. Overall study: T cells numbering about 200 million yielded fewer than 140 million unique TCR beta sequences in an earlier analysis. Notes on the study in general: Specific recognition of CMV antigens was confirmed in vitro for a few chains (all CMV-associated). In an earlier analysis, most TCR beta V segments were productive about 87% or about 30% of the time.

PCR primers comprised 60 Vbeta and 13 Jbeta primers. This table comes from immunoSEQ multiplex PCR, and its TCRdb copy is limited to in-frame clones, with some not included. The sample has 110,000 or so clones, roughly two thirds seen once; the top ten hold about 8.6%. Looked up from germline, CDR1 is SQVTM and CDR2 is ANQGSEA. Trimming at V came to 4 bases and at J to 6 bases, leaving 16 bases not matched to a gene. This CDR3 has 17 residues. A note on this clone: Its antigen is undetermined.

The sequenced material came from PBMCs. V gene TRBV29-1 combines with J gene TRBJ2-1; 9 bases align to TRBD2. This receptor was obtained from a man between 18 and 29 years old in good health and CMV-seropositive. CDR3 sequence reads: CSVAPIAWAGGVNEQFF. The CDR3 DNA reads TGCAGCGTTGCCCCCATCGCGTGGGCGGGGGGGGTCAATGAGCAGTTCTTC.